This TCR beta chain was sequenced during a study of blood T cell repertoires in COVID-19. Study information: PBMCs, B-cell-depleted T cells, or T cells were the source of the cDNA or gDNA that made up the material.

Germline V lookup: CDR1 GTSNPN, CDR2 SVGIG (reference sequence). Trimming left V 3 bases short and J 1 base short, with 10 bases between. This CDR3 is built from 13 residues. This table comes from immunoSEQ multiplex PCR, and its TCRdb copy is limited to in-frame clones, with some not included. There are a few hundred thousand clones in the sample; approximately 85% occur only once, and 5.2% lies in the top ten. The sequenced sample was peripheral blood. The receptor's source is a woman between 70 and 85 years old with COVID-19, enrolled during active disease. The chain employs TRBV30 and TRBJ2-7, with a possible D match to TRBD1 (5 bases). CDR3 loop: CAWRTGGSYEQYF. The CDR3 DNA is TGTGCCTGGAGAACAGGCGGTTCCTACGAGCAGTACTTC.